This paragraph reports one T cell receptor beta chain. These data belong to a study of blood T cell repertoires in COVID-19. CDR1 is MDHEN, CDR2 SYDVKM, per germline. V gave up 5 bases and J gave up 0 bases, with 10 bases separating them. This CDR3 region has 14 residues. The data were produced by immunoSEQ multiplex PCR, yet TCRdb's version contains in-frame clones alone and is incomplete. The data contain under 300,000 clones, about 85% of them singletons. The chain is built from TRBV28 and TRBJ1-2; no clear D gene. Sequenced sample: PBMCs or T cells enriched from blood (not recorded which). This TCR was sampled from a woman in her twenties or thirties with acute COVID-19. The CDR3 nucleotides are TGTGCCAGCAGTGCCTATTTAGCTAACTATGGCTACACCTTC. It yields the protein CASSAYLANYGYTF.